This T cell receptor (beta chain) was obtained from a study of shared clonotypes between healthy human individuals. The method was immunoSEQ multiplex PCR; TCRdb's version includes in-frame clones alone and lacks a portion of them. The sample gives roughly 2,000,000 clones, around 93% of which show up once; under 2% is in the top ten. General study points: The study found about 5.1% of naive CD4 clonotypes shared across four donors. Sequencing of the sorted subsets was shown by rarefaction to be incomplete despite large depth.

Comments on this clone: Its antigen is as yet unknown.

Cells designated naive CD8 were CD45RO-negative and were positively selected for CCR7, with terminally differentiated effector memory CD45RA+ cells excluded. Those who donated, Caucasian adults without exception, all lived in Nashville, Tennessee. The CDR3 length is 14 residues. The germline V gene encodes CDR1 MRHNA and CDR2 SNTAGT. V lost 6 bases and J 3 bases, leaving 11 bases between the germline ends. The origin of this receptor is a man younger than 35 in good health. Some clones in this sample may be carry-over from other donors' samples. The source material was naive CD8+ T cells from PBMCs. The genes are TRBV6-4 and TRBJ2-2, with a possible D match to TRBD2 (6 bases). This CDR3 reads CASRRDSYTGELFF. For the CDR3, the DNA is TGTGCCAGCAGACGGGACTCCTACACCGGGGAGCTGTTTTTT.